The clone carrying this T cell receptor (beta chain) was seen a few times. This CDR3 has 14 residues. Trimming removed 3 bases from V and 6 bases from J, with 15 bases in between. Germline assignment: CDR1 SNHLY and CDR2 FYNNEI. Using its own MiXCR run on the 5' RACE reads, TCRdb lists one record per CDR3 protein. The sample records fewer than 550,000 distinct CDR3 sequences, approximately 16% being singletons. This sample is drawn from a study of identical twins. These same records also appear under a second study, on yellow fever vaccine responses in identical twins. From that report: Convergence reportedly seemed to mark part of the twins' vaccine T cell response, with personalization marking the rest.

This TCR was recovered from a woman aged 18-30 years in good health. The sequencing sample was made of CD4+ T cells sorted from blood. The J gene is TRBJ2-7, the V gene TRBV2, with TRBD1 as a possible D gene (7 bases). The CDR3 nucleotides read TGTGCCAGCAGTGACGCAGGGGGACTCGGCGAGCAGTACTTC. It encodes CASSDAGGLGEQYF. Drawing the rest from reference TRBV2 and TRBJ2-7, the complete variable domain is EPEVTQTPSHQVTQMGQEVILRCVPISNHLYFYWYRQILGQKVEFLVSFYNNEISEKSEIFDDQFSVERPDGSNFTLKIRSTKLEDSAMYFCASSDAGGLGEQYFGPGTRLTVT.